This TCR beta chain was recovered during a study of cytomegalovirus exposure and HLA in healthy donors. Researchers ran the PCR with 60 Vbeta and 13 Jbeta primers. Sequencing was performed with immunoSEQ multiplex PCR; in TCRdb, only in-frame clones are kept and a portion is missing. The sample contains 90,000 to 140,000 clones, roughly three quarters of which appear only once. The CDR3 is 17 residues long. The germline V gene has CDR1 LGHNA and CDR2 YSLEER. Trimming removed 0 bases at V and 5 bases at J, with 14 bases between. Of note for this clone: Its target is unknown.

The study's findings and limits: Compared with the roughly 700-donor mean, an Asian-associated ancestry cluster reportedly had fewer N-insertions, according to a later analysis.

Sequenced sample: PBMCs. The chain links TRBV4-3 to TRBJ1-6, with D uncertain. The TCR comes from a male donor in good health and CMV-seronegative. CDR3 sequence: CASSQDHQAPNNSPLHF. CDR3 nucleotides: TGCGCCAGCAGCCAAGATCATCAGGCACCCAATAATTCACCCCTCCACTTT.